This TCR beta chain was identified during a study of blood T cell repertoires in COVID-19. At the level of the study: The study drew acute and convalescent COVID-19 samples from the United States, Italy and Spain.

Study processing details: For nucleated cells, counts were estimated from reference gene primer amplification. The repertoire was sequenced with immunoSEQ multiplex PCR; TCRdb's copy has only in-frame clones and lacks some. The V and J calls and the clone size are those of that table, but D and trimming were determined from the DNA. The sample includes 25,000 to 35,000 clones, roughly 85% of them seen just once. CDR1 and CDR2 (germline): SGHVS, FNYEAQ. This CDR3 is built from 16 residues. Trimming shortened V by 1 base and J by 3 bases, and 15 bases separated the two germline ends. This receptor was taken from a human donor in a cohort sampled during active COVID-19. The chain has TRBV7-6 and TRBJ1-1, with TRBD1 as a possible D gene (6 bases). Material: peripheral blood. The CDR3 is CASSLEGGRRYTEAFF. The CDR3 DNA reads as TGTGCCAGCAGCTTAGAGGGGGGGCGGAGGTACACTGAAGCTTTCTTT.